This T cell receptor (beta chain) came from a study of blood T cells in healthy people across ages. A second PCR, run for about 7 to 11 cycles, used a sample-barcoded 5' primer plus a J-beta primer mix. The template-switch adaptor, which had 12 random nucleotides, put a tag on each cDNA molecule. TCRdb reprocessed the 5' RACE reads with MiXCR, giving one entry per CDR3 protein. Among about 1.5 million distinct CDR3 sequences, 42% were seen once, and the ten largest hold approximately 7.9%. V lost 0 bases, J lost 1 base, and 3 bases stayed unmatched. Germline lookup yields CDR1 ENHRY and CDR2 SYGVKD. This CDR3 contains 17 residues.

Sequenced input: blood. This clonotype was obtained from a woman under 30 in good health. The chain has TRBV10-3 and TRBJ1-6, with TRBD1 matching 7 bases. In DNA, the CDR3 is TGTGCCATCAGTGAGTCAGGGGGCAGGTCCTATAATTCACCCCTCCACTTT. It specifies CAISESGGRSYNSPLHF.